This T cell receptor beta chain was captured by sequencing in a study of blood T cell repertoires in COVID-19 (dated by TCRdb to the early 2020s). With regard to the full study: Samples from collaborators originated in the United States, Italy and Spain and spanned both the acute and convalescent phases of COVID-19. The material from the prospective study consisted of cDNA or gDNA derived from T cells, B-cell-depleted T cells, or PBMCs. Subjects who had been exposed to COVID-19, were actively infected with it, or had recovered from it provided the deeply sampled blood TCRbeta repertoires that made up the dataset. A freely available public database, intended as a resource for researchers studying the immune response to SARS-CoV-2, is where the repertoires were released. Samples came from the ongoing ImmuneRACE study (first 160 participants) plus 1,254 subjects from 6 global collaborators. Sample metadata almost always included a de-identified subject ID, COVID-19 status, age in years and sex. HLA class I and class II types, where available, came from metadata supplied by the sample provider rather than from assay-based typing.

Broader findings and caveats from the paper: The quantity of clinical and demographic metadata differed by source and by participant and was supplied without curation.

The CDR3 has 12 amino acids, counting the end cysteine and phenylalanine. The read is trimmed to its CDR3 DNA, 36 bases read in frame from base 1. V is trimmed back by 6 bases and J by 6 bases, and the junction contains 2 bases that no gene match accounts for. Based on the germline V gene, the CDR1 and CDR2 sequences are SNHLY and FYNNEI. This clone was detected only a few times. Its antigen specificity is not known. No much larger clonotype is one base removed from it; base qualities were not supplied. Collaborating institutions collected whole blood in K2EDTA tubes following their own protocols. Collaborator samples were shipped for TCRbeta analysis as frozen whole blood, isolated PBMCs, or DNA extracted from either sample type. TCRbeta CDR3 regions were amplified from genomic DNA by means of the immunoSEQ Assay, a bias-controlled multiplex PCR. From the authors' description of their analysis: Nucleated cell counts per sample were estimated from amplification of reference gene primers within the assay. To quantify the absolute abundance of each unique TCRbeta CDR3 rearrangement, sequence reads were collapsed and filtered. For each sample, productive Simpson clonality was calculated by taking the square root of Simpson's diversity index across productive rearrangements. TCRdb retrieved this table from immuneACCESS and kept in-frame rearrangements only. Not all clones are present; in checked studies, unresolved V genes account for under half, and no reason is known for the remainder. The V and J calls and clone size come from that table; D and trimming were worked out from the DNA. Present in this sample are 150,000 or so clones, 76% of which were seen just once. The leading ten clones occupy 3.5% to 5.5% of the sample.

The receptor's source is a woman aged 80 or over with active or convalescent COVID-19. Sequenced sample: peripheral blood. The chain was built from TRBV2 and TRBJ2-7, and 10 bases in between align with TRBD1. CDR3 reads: CASRGQGSEQYF. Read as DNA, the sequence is TGTGCCAGCAGGGGACAGGGGAGCGAGCAGTACTTC.